The clone carrying this TCR beta chain was found a few times. Its target is not known. The data originate from a study of T cells after yellow fever vaccination. Study-level findings and limits: Once the booster was given, most primary-vaccination clones reappeared, at just over 95% for CD4 and around 90% for CD8.

TCRdb re-derived calls from the 5' RACE reads in MiXCR, one entry per CDR3 protein. The table has fewer than 450,000 distinct CDR3 sequences, approximately 10% seen once. Trimming took 1 base from V and 0 from J, leaving 6 bases between them. The CDR3 has 14 amino acids. Germline V lookup: CDR1 MDHEN, CDR2 SYDVKM. This specimen was PBMCs, taken on the day of the first yellow fever vaccination. J is TRBJ2-5 and V is TRBV28; D unresolved. The sequence derives from a man younger than 35 who received the YFV17D yellow fever vaccine. The CDR3 is CASSLLQNQETQYF. DNA of the CDR3: TGTGCCAGCAGTTTATTACAGAACCAAGAGACCCAGTACTTC.